Listed below are T cell receptor beta chains from one sample, sequenced in a study of blood T cell repertoires in COVID-19. Method: immunoSEQ multiplex PCR; TCRdb's copy keeps in-frame clones and lacks some. The sample records about 70,000 clones, roughly 84% being singletons. The material sequenced was peripheral blood. All receptors come from a woman aged 18-30 years with acute or convalescent COVID-19. Each CDR3 is given without its conserved first and last residue.

V	J	CDR3
TRBV11-2	TRBJ1-4	ASSDQPGINEKLF
TRBV6-5	TRBJ1-2	ASSTTGPPNYGYT
TRBV5-4	TRBJ2-1	ASSVSLAGGSDEQF
TRBV7-6	TRBJ2-1	ASSLATGTGSGQF
TRBV28	TRBJ1-3	ASSLSRGSGNTIY
TRBV2	TRBJ1-1	ASSEEGWTEAF
TRBV19	TRBJ2-3	ASSIAKGVSGGTQY
TRBV3-1/TRBV3-2	TRBJ1-3	ASSQDPGSGNTIY
TRBV7-2	TRBJ1-4	ASSKLGGGNEKLF
TRBV5-8	TRBJ2-2	ASSRTVTGELF
TRBV18	TRBJ2-2	ASSPRQQGGGGELF